What follows are 29 T cell receptor beta chains derived from one specimen sequenced in a study of shared clonotypes between healthy human individuals. Assay used: immunoSEQ multiplex PCR; TCRdb lists only in-frame clones, some missing. The sample lists nearly 1,000,000 clones, around three quarters occurring once. The specimen sequenced was memory CD4+ T cells sorted from blood. Subset reported: CD45RA-negative fraction. The receptors shown here come from a man aged 18 to 29 in good health.

The V gene is TRBV2, the J gene TRBJ2-3, with 12 positions matching TRBD2. Germline trimming cut 2 bases from V and 8 bases from J; bases unmatched to any gene: 5. Germline V lookup: CDR1 SNHLY, CDR2 FYNNEI. The CDR3 loop spans 15 amino acids. In nucleotides, the CDR3 is TGTGCCAGCAGTGAAATGGCTAGCGGGGGGGGTACGCAGTATTTT. Translation gives CASSEMASGGGTQYF.

This clone was seen a few times. The genes are TRBV19 and TRBJ2-3, with unresolved D. Germline CDR1 reads LNHDA; CDR2 reads SQIVND (reference sequence). The CDR3 runs to 11 residues. Trimming removed 7 bases from V and 6 bases from J, with 8 bases in between. The CDR3 loop is CASTSRDTQYF. The CDR3 nucleotides are TGTGCCAGTACCTCGAGGGATACGCAGTATTTT.

The chain combines TRBV7-2 with TRBJ2-2, with D unresolved. V lost 1 base and J lost 0, with 15 bases in between. The CDR3 extends over 18 amino acids. Germline values: CDR1 SGHTA, CDR2 FQGNSA. The CDR3 DNA reads TGTGCCAGCAGCTTAGGGGCTAGGCTGGGTTCGAACACCGGGGAGCTGTTTTTT. Translating gives CASSLGARLGSNTGELFF. The whole variable domain, filled in from reference TRBV7-2 and TRBJ2-2, reads GAGVSQSPSNKVTEKGKDVELRCDPISGHTALYWYRQSLGQGLEFLIYFQGNSAPDKSGLPSDRFSAERTGGSVSTLTIQRTQQEDSAVYLCASSLGARLGSNTGELFFGEGSRLTVL.

This rearrangement joins TRBV5-6 to TRBJ2-7, with D possibly TRBD2 on 7 matching bases. Trimming removed 5 bases at V and 3 bases at J, with 21 bases between. Germline CDR1 SGHDT, CDR2 YYEEEE. The CDR3 spans 16 residues. The CDR3 DNA reads TGTGCCAGCAGAAGGACCTGGGCGGGGGCCCTCTACGAGCAGTACTTC. Its protein is CASRRTWAGALYEQYF.

The count of this clone is one. This chain connects TRBV9 to TRBJ1-2; 8 bases are a match to TRBD1. The CDR3 has 15 amino acids. The ends lost 4 bases at V and 2 bases at J; junction bases unmatched: 7. Germline values: CDR1 SGDLS, CDR2 YYNGEE. CDR3: CASSTTGQGNYGYTF. CDR3 DNA sequence: TGTGCCAGCAGCACGACCGGACAGGGAAACTATGGCTACACCTTC.

Comment on this clone: An end of the junction does not agree with germline; a read error may underlie this. The rearrangement links TRBV27 to TRBJ1-3; TRBD1 matches 8 bases. CDR1 and CDR2 from the germline V gene are MNHEY and SMNVEV (reference sequence). This CDR3 has 15 residues. CDR3 bases: TGTGCCAGCAGTTCGGACAGGGTAGCTGGAAGCACCATATATTTT. Protein sequence: CASSSDRVAGSTIYF.

The CDR3 protein is CASSEPPESYEQYF. CDR3 in DNA: TGCGCCAGCAGTGAGCCCCCGGAAAGTTACGAGCAGTACTTC. The V call is TRBV10-2, the J call TRBJ2-7; the D is unclear. The CDR3 is made up of 14 amino acids. Germline V gene sequence: CDR1 WSHSY, CDR2 SAAADI. With 2 bases removed from V and 4 bases from J, the gap between germline ends came to 12 bases.

This chain links TRBV4-1 with TRBJ1-6; D is unresolved. V lost 1 base, J lost 6 bases, and 7 bases lay in between. CDR3 length: 14 amino acids. Germline V lookup: CDR1 MGHRA, CDR2 YSYEKL. CDR3 region: CASSQVYGNSPLHF. In DNA form, the CDR3 reads TGCGCCAGCAGCCAAGTTTATGGTAATTCACCCCTCCACTTT.

This clone showed up just a few times. The V gene is TRBV2, the J gene TRBJ2-7; tentative D call: TRBD2 (5 bases). The ends were cut back, 6 bases at V and 0 bases at J, with 12 bases in the middle. The germline V gene has CDR1 SNHLY and CDR2 FYNNEI. The CDR3 totals 14 residues. CDR3: CASSRTGNSYEQYF. In DNA form, the CDR3 reads TGTGCCAGCAGCCGGACGGGGAACTCCTACGAGCAGTACTTC.

This clone showed up many times. This chain joins TRBV2 and TRBJ1-5; 7 bases align to TRBD1. CDR3 length equals 15 residues. V was clipped by 1 base and J by 7 bases; unmatched bases: 7. Germline V gene lookup returns CDR1 SNHLY and CDR2 FYNNEI. CDR3 bases: TGTGCCAGCAGTGAAGGACAGGGAATGAGACAGCCCCAGCATTTT. It specifies CASSEGQGMRQPQHF.

The CDR3 DNA is TGTGCCAGCAGCCAAGATTTTAGTAGCGGGAGTGATGAGCAGTTCTTC. Translated: CASSQDFSSGSDEQFF. The V gene is TRBV14, the J gene TRBJ2-1, with 9 bases lining up with TRBD2. J was trimmed by 8 bases and V by 0 bases; bases with no gene match: 8. This CDR3 has 16 amino acids. Germline V gene sequence: CDR1 SGHDN, CDR2 FVKESK. Complete variable domain (other parts from reference TRBV14 and TRBJ2-1): EAGVTQFPSHSVIEKGQTVTLRCDPISGHDNLYWYRRVMGKEIKFLLHFVKESKQDESGMPNNRFLAERTGGTYSTLKVQPAELEDSGVYFCASSQDFSSGSDEQFFGPGTRLTVL.

This clone was observed once. The V and J genes are TRBV18 and TRBJ1-1, with D unresolved. Trimming removed 2 bases from V and 1 base from J, with 11 bases in between. CDR3 length: 15 residues. CDR1 and CDR2 (germline): KGHSH, LQKENI. CDR3 region: CASSPLSSENTEAFF. Written as DNA, the CDR3 is TGTGCCAGCTCACCATTGTCCAGCGAGAACACTGAAGCTTTCTTT.

The CDR3: CASSERGDRITDTQYF. CDR3 DNA sequence: TGTGCCAGCAGTGAAAGAGGGGACAGAATCACAGATACGCAGTATTTT. The chain combines TRBV2 with TRBJ2-3, with 7 bases fitting TRBD1. Germline values: CDR1 SNHLY, CDR2 FYNNEI. This CDR3 comprises 16 residues. V trimming: 2 bases; J trimming: 2 bases; junction bases outside the gene matches: 7.

The CDR3 DNA sequence: TGTGCCTGGAGCGCTCTGGGGGGTGGTGGCTACACCTTC. Protein product: CAWSALGGGGYTF. The chain joins TRBV30 to TRBJ1-2, with D possibly being TRBD1 (5 bases). The CDR3 is 13 amino acids. Trimming took off 3 bases at V and 7 bases at J, with 15 bases between the two ends. Germline CDR1 reads GTSNPN; CDR2 reads SVGIG (reference sequence).

As to this clone: This CDR3 is also generated by other DNA sequences in the sample. The chain combines TRBV18 with TRBJ2-7, with TRBD1 matching 9 bases. Germline V CDR1 and CDR2: KGHSH, LQKENI. V trimming: 6 bases; J trimming: 4 bases; junction bases outside the gene matches: 4. CDR3 length: 13 residues. The CDR3 loop reads CASSAGQGYEQYF. As DNA, the CDR3 is TGTGCCAGCTCGGCGGGACAGGGTTACGAGCAGTACTTC.

V and J are TRBV5-6 and TRBJ2-3; D is ambiguous. The V gene lost 0 bases and the J gene lost 0 bases, with 5 bases spanning the gap. This CDR3 is 14 amino acids long. Germline assignment: CDR1 SGHDT and CDR2 YYEEEE. The CDR3 DNA reads TGTGCCAGCAGCTTGGACGGTAGCACAGATACGCAGTATTTT. Translation gives CASSLDGSTDTQYF. The entire variable domain, with the rest obtained from reference TRBV5-6 and TRBJ2-3, is as follows: DAGVTQSPTHLIKTRGQQVTLRCSPKSGHDTVSWYQQALGQGPQFIFQYYEEEERQRGNFPDRFSGHQFPNYSSELNVNALLLGDSALYLCASSLDGSTDTQYFGPGTRLTVL.

This chain connects TRBV29-1 to TRBJ1-3; D gene unclear. Trimming removed 7 bases at V and 0 bases at J, with 10 bases between. Looked up from germline, CDR1 is SQVTM and CDR2 is ANQGSEA. This CDR3 has 13 amino acids. The CDR3 region is CSASVLSGNTIYF. The CDR3, as DNA: TGCAGCGCAAGTGTCCTCTCTGGAAACACCATATATTTT. Full variable domain (outside the CDR3, taken from reference TRBV29-1 and TRBJ1-3): SAVISQKPSRDICQRGTSLTIQCQVDSQVTMMFWYRQQPGQSLTLIATANQGSEATYESGFVIDKFPISRPNLTFSTLTVSNMSPEDSSIYLCSASVLSGNTIYFGEGSWLTVV.

This clone was recorded many times. This sequence joins TRBV7-6 and TRBJ1-4; 7 bases fit TRBD1. CDR1 SGHVS and CDR2 FNYEAQ come from the germline V gene. V dropped 5 bases and J dropped 0; count of bases not matched to a gene: 6. The CDR3 is made up of 16 amino acids. This CDR3 reads CASSPYDRATNEKLFF. In nucleotides, the CDR3 is TGTGCCAGCAGCCCTTATGACAGGGCAACTAATGAAAAACTGTTTTTT.

The rearrangement links TRBV11-1 to TRBJ1-6, with D possibly being TRBD1 (6 bases). V was cut by 1 base and J by 10 bases, with 14 bases left in between. The V gene's germline CDR1 is SGHAT and CDR2 FQDESV (reference sequence). The CDR3 totals 15 residues. The CDR3 DNA reads TGTGCCAGCAGCTTAGTGACGGGGGCGGAATCACCCCTCCACTTT. Its translation: CASSLVTGAESPLHF.

V is TRBV5-3 and J is TRBJ1-1; D might be TRBD1 (5 bases). TRBV5-3 is designated an ORF whose function remains uncertain. The CDR3 runs to 14 residues. V was trimmed by 4 bases and J by 9 bases, leaving 19 bases between them. The CDR3 sequence: CARSRAPGRDKAFF. As DNA, the CDR3 is TGTGCCAGAAGCAGGGCCCCGGGCAGGGATAAAGCTTTCTTT.

The chain recombines TRBV28 with TRBJ2-1; 13 nucleotides line up with TRBD2. The CDR3 consists of 16 residues. Trimming took 6 bases from V and 4 from J; bases not matched to a gene: 6. Germline V gene sequence: CDR1 MDHEN, CDR2 SYDVKM. The DNA for the CDR3 is TGTGCCAGCAGAACCGGGACTAGCGGGACATACAATGAGCAGTTCTTC. Encoded protein: CASRTGTSGTYNEQFF.

Many counts were recorded for this clone. This chain links TRBV5-1 with TRBJ1-1; no firm D call. Trimming took off 4 bases at V and 1 base at J, with 14 bases between the two ends. The CDR3 consists of 15 residues. Germline V gives CDR1 SGHRS, CDR2 YFSETQ. CDR3 in DNA: TGCGCCAGCAGCCCCGGCGGAGGGTCGAACACTGAAGCTTTCTTT. Residues: CASSPGGGSNTEAFF.

V usage is TRBV19 and J usage is TRBJ1-5; 7 positions agree with TRBD1. Germline V gene lookup returns CDR1 LNHDA and CDR2 SQIVND (reference sequence). The CDR3 is 14 amino acids. Losses at the gene ends were 7 bases for V and 2 bases for J; bases not matched to a gene: 5. CDR3 in DNA: TGTGCCAGTAAAGGACAGGCAGGCAATCAGCCCCAGCATTTT. It specifies CASKGQAGNQPQHF.

The chain employs TRBV6-1 and TRBJ1-5, with D possibly being TRBD1 (6 bases). Germline CDR1 reads MNHNS; CDR2 reads SASEGT. The CDR3 loop spans 14 amino acids. V was pared by 5 bases and J by 7 bases, with 15 bases between. CDR3 protein: CASSQTQGRQPQHF. The CDR3 DNA reads TGTGCCAGCAGTCAAACACAGGGCCGACAGCCCCAGCATTTT.

The chain links TRBV19 to TRBJ2-7; 7 nucleotides align to TRBD1. Per germline, CDR1 LNHDA and CDR2 SQIVND (reference sequence). This CDR3 is 15 amino acids long. Germline trimming cut 7 bases from V and 3 bases from J; bases unmatched to any gene: 12. Here the CDR3 DNA reads TGTGCCAGTACTCTGAAGTGGGGACAGTTCTACGAGCAGTACTTC. Protein: CASTLKWGQFYEQYF.

The chain uses TRBV29-1 and TRBJ1-1; tentative D call: TRBD1 (6 bases). V was cut by 8 bases and J by 1 base, with 11 bases left in between. The CDR3 contains 12 residues. Germline V gene data show CDR1 as SQVTM and CDR2 as ANQGSEA. CDR3 nucleotides: TGCAGCCTTAGGGGGAAGAACACTGAAGCTTTCTTT. Its protein is CSLRGKNTEAFF.

In the case of this clone: A much larger clonotype is one base distant, so this may be a read error. At the DNA level, this CDR3 is encoded by other sequences in the same sample as well. CDR3: CASSLQGSYGYTF. The CDR3, as DNA: TGTGCCAGCAGCTTACAGGGGAGCTATGGCTACACCTTC. V is TRBV7-2 and J is TRBJ1-2, with D possibly TRBD1 on 6 matching bases. From germline, CDR1 is SGHTA and CDR2 FQGNSA. This CDR3 region has 13 residues. V lost 2 bases to trimming and J lost 4 bases, with 8 bases between them.

The chain joins TRBV27 to TRBJ2-2; 8 nucleotides line up with TRBD1. This CDR3 spans 21 amino acids. V trimming: 0 bases; J trimming: 4 bases; junction bases outside the gene matches: 19. CDR1 is MNHEY and CDR2 is SMNVEV in the germline V gene (reference sequence). The chain's CDR3 is CASSLSVVASNRGMVTGELFF. As DNA, the CDR3 is TGTGCCAGCAGTTTATCTGTCGTTGCCTCCAACAGGGGGATGGTCACCGGGGAGCTGTTTTTT.

This chain connects TRBV6-5 to TRBJ1-1; 7 bases agree with TRBD1. Germline CDR1 MNHEY, CDR2 SVGAGI. The CDR3 contains 16 residues. The trim removed 2 bases at V and 2 bases at J, leaving 8 bases unmatched. The CDR3 DNA reads TGTGCCAGCAGTTACAGACCGACAGGGTCAAACACTGAAGCTTTCTTT. Residues: CASSYRPTGSNTEAFF.